These 27 T cell receptor beta chains share one sample of origin, sequenced in a study of blood T cell repertoires in COVID-19. The assay was immunoSEQ multiplex PCR, and TCRdb's table has in-frame clones only and misses some. The data show 150,000 to 200,000 clones, roughly 85% seen once. The sequenced material came from peripheral blood. The receptor source for this set is a man in his 60s with acute or convalescent COVID-19.

This clone has only a few counts. V is TRBV30 and J is TRBJ1-1, with D possibly TRBD1 on 6 matching bases. This CDR3 has 12 residues. Germline V gene lookup returns CDR1 GTSNPN and CDR2 SVGIG (reference sequence). V lost 3 bases and J 9 bases, leaving 14 bases between the germline ends. The CDR3, as DNA: TGTGCCTGGAGCTTCGGACAGAGTAAAGCTTTCTTT. Protein sequence: CAWSFGQSKAFF.

J is TRBJ2-2 and V is TRBV19; TRBD2 aligns across 12 bases. The V gene's germline CDR1 is LNHDA and CDR2 SQIVND (reference sequence). The CDR3 covers 19 residues. The V and J ends lost 5 bases and 1 base, in that order; junction bases with no gene match: 11. The CDR3 sequence is CASSPRGTSGRRNTGELFF. CDR3 sequence (DNA): TGTGCCAGTAGTCCGAGGGGAACTAGCGGGAGGCGGAACACCGGGGAGCTGTTTTTT. The entire variable domain, with the rest obtained from reference TRBV19 and TRBJ2-2, is as follows: DGGITQSPKYLFRKEGQNVTLSCEQNLNHDAMYWYRQDPGQGLRLIYYSQIVNDFQKGDIAEGYSVSREKKESFPLTVTSAQKNPTAFYLCASSPRGTSGRRNTGELFFGEGSRLTVL.

The chain uses TRBV7-2 and TRBJ2-2; 7 bases are a match to TRBD1. The germline CDR1 and CDR2 sequences are SGHTA and FQGNSA. The junction had 9 bases not matched to a gene; V was cut back by 4 bases and J by 4 bases. CDR3 length: 16 residues. CDR3 DNA: TGTGCCAGCAGCTCCCTAGACAGGGTCGGCACCGGGGAGCTGTTTTTT. It specifies CASSSLDRVGTGELFF.

The chain links TRBV6-5 to TRBJ1-5; TRBD1 is a possible D gene (6 bases). Germline V CDR1 and CDR2: MNHEY, SVGAGI. The CDR3 spans 15 residues. The V end lost 6 bases, the J end lost 7 bases, and 19 bases lay between the germline ends. The CDR3 here is CASRRTVIAGQPQHF. The CDR3 nucleotides read TGTGCCAGCAGAAGGACAGTTATAGCAGGACAGCCCCAGCATTTT.

The chain is built from TRBV6-1 and TRBJ1-4; 7 bases match TRBD1. The CDR3 spans 14 residues. The V gene's germline CDR1 is MNHNS and CDR2 SASEGT. The V segment lost 3 bases and the J segment 7 bases; nucleotides outside the gene matches: 5. CDR3 nucleotides: TGTGCCAGCAGTGAGGGGACAGTTAGTGAAAAACTGTTTTTT. This encodes CASSEGTVSEKLFF.

As DNA, the CDR3 is TGTGCCAGCAGCCTAGAAGGCAGTGCAACTAATGAAAAACTGTTTTTT. Translating it yields CASSLEGSATNEKLFF. The chain recombines TRBV21-1 with TRBJ1-4. TRBV21-1 constitutes a pseudogene. The CDR3 is made up of 16 amino acids.

The V and J genes are TRBV24-1 and TRBJ2-1; 8 nucleotides match TRBD1. The CDR3 length is 14 residues. Germline V gene data show CDR1 as KGHDR and CDR2 as SFDVKD. V shed 4 bases and J 9 bases; nucleotides not matched to a gene: 7. The CDR3 loop is CATSDLQGVGEQFF. The CDR3 DNA is TGTGCCACCAGTGACCTACAGGGGGTCGGTGAGCAGTTCTTC.

V usage is TRBV11-2 and J usage is TRBJ2-7; D call uncertain. This CDR3 is 13 amino acids long. Trimming shortened V by 3 bases and J by 2 bases, and 8 bases separated the two germline ends. Germline-derived CDR1 and CDR2 are SGHAT and FQNNGV. The CDR3 spells CASSFESTYEQYF. DNA of the CDR3: TGTGCCAGCAGCTTCGAGTCAACCTACGAGCAGTACTTC.

The rearrangement uses TRBV25-1 and TRBJ2-6; D is unclear. V lost 4 bases to trimming and J lost 2 bases, with 9 bases between them. The CDR3 totals 15 residues. Germline values: CDR1 MGHDK, CDR2 SYGVNS. The CDR3 region has the DNA TGTGCCAGCAGTGGCCCAGGCCCTGGGGCCAACGTCCTGACTTTC. It yields the protein CASSGPGPGANVLTF.

This clone was observed a handful of times. The V call is TRBV18, the J call TRBJ2-2; D is possibly TRBD1 (6 bases). The germline V gene has CDR1 KGHSH and CDR2 LQKENI. V was trimmed by 3 bases and J by 1 base, leaving 12 bases between them. The CDR3 runs 16 residues. CDR3 region: CASSPSGQMNTGELFF. The CDR3 bases are TGTGCCAGCTCACCGTCAGGACAGATGAACACCGGGGAGCTGTTTTTT.

The chain carries TRBV23-1 and TRBJ2-7; possibly TRBD2 for D (6 bases). TRBV23-1 is identified as an open reading frame with a role that is uncertain. Trimming removed 4 bases at V and 2 bases at J, with 21 bases between. The CDR3 sequence is 17 residues long. Written as DNA, the CDR3 is TGCGCCAGCAGTCCCCTCAGCGGGCCCCAATTCCCCTACGAGCAGTACTTC. Amino acid sequence: CASSPLSGPQFPYEQYF.

The rearrangement links TRBV18 to TRBJ1-2, with 8 bases lining up with TRBD1. The CDR3 has 13 residues. V was pared by 3 bases and J by 3 bases, with 0 bases of the junction left unmatched. Germline assignment: CDR1 KGHSH and CDR2 LQKENI. The CDR3 here is CASSPTGDYGYTF. In DNA form, the CDR3 reads TGTGCCAGCTCACCGACAGGGGACTATGGCTACACCTTC. The full variable domain, its missing parts supplied by reference TRBV18 and TRBJ1-2, is NAGVMQNPRHLVRRRGQEARLRCSPMKGHSHVYWYRQLPEEGLKFMVYLQKENIIDESGMPKERFSAEFPKEGPSILRIQQVVRGDSAAYFCASSPTGDYGYTFGSGTRLTVV.

There are many counts of this clone. The V gene is TRBV7-2, the J gene TRBJ2-7; D possibly corresponds to TRBD2 (6 bases). There are 15 residues in the CDR3. CDR1 and CDR2 from the germline V gene are SGHTA and FQGNSA. V lost 5 bases and J lost 6, with 20 bases in between. In DNA form, the CDR3 reads TGTGCCAGCAGCAAGGGCGGGACCTCCTGGCTCGAGCAGTACTTC. Its translation: CASSKGGTSWLEQYF.

This clone was seen just once. The V and J genes are TRBV7-9 and TRBJ2-5; D not certain. Germline values: CDR1 SEHNR, CDR2 FQNEAQ (reference sequence). There are 13 residues in the CDR3. V lost 1 base and J 4 bases, leaving 7 bases between the germline ends. CDR3 in amino acids: CASSLGGSETQYF. CDR3 DNA: TGTGCCAGCAGCTTAGGAGGATCAGAGACCCAGTACTTC.

The chain uses TRBV28 and TRBJ2-3; 10 bases align to TRBD2. The CDR3 consists of 15 residues. Unmatched junction bases numbered 7, after V lost 3 bases and J lost 7 bases. Germline CDR1 and CDR2: MDHEN and SYDVKM. DNA of the CDR3: TGTGCCAGCAGTTTTTCCCCAGCGGGAGGGTATACGCAGTATTTT. Translation: CASSFSPAGGYTQYF.

This clone is judged medium-sized (0.01 to 0.1%). The rearrangement joins TRBV18 to TRBJ2-1; D is unresolved. This CDR3 is 13 amino acids long. Per germline, CDR1 KGHSH and CDR2 LQKENI. The V gene lost 4 bases and the J gene lost 8 bases, with 12 bases spanning the gap. Here the CDR3 DNA reads TGTGCCAGCTCACTCTCGCCAAGCGATGAGCAGTTCTTC. Translated: CASSLSPSDEQFF. Using reference TRBV18 and TRBJ2-1 for the parts outside the CDR3, the full variable domain is NAGVMQNPRHLVRRRGQEARLRCSPMKGHSHVYWYRQLPEEGLKFMVYLQKENIIDESGMPKERFSAEFPKEGPSILRIQQVVRGDSAAYFCASSLSPSDEQFFGPGTRLTVL.

The rearrangement uses TRBV11-3 and TRBJ2-2; TRBD2 aligns across 9 bases. V was clipped by 6 bases and J by 5 bases; unmatched bases: 4. Germline values: CDR1 SGHNT, CDR2 YENEEA. This CDR3 has 14 amino acids. The CDR3 loop reads CASSRTSVTGELFF. The CDR3 coding sequence is TGTGCCAGCAGTAGGACTAGCGTGACCGGGGAGCTGTTTTTT.

The rearrangement joins TRBV9 to TRBJ2-3; weak D call: TRBD2 (5 bases). CDR3 length equals 14 residues. Trimming pared 2 bases from V and 6 bases from J, leaving 13 bases between. Germline-derived CDR1 and CDR2 are SGDLS and YYNGEE. CDR3 bases: TGTGCCAGCAGCGTGGCTAGCCCCGCCGATACGCAGTATTTT. This encodes CASSVASPADTQYF.

This clone was observed a handful of times. CDR3 nucleotide sequence: TGTGCCAGCAGCTTATTTAGCAGGGTCTCCGGAAACACCATATATTTT. It yields the protein CASSLFSRVSGNTIYF. The chain recombines TRBV11-2 with TRBJ1-3; possibly TRBD1 for D (5 bases). The CDR3 is made up of 16 amino acids. The V end lost 2 bases, the J end lost 4 bases, and 15 bases lay between the germline ends. CDR1 and CDR2 (germline): SGHAT, FQNNGV.

The V gene is TRBV5-4, the J gene TRBJ1-2; 7 bases agree with TRBD1. This CDR3 is built from 15 residues. Germline values: CDR1 SGHNT, CDR2 YYREEE (reference sequence). V dropped 3 bases and J dropped 2; count of bases not matched to a gene: 7. The CDR3 is CASSSTTGSNYGYTF. The CDR3 DNA follows: TGTGCCAGCAGCTCTACGACAGGGTCGAACTATGGCTACACCTTC.

This sequence joins TRBV11-2 and TRBJ2-1; 8 bases are a match to TRBD2. Germline V gene lookup returns CDR1 SGHAT and CDR2 FQNNGV. V was clipped by 2 bases and J by 5 bases; unmatched bases: 14. The CDR3 is 18 residues long. The CDR3 sequence is CASSLRSPGSGSDNEQFF. The CDR3 region has the DNA TGTGCCAGCAGCTTAAGGTCCCCGGGGAGCGGGAGCGACAATGAGCAGTTCTTC.

On this clone itself: A junction end diverges from the germline sequence, so it may reflect a read error. This sequence joins TRBV9 and TRBJ2-1; 9 bases are a match to TRBD2. Per germline, CDR1 SGDLS and CDR2 YYNGEE. CDR3 length equals 18 residues. In DNA, the CDR3 is TGTGCCAGCAGCTTAGAACTTACGACTAGCGGCTCCTCCAATGAGCAGTTCTTC. Its protein is CASSLELTTSGSSNEQFF.

This clone showed up just once. V usage is TRBV12-3 or TRBV12-4 and J usage is TRBJ1-2; possibly TRBD1 for D (6 bases). The CDR3 covers 13 residues. Deletions cut 6 bases from V and 5 bases from J, with 13 bases between. In nucleotides, the CDR3 is TGTGCCAGCAGGGAGACAGGAACTTATGGCTACACCTTC. This encodes CASRETGTYGYTF.

The rearrangement links TRBV15 to TRBJ2-5; weak D call: TRBD1 (5 bases). With 0 bases removed from V and 4 bases from J, the gap between germline ends came to 9 bases. The CDR3 spans 14 residues. CDR1 is LNHNV, CDR2 YYDKDF, per germline (reference sequence). This chain's CDR3 is CATSRDQGGETQYF. The CDR3 coding sequence is TGTGCCACCAGCAGAGATCAGGGCGGAGAGACCCAGTACTTC.

The chain uses TRBV11-2 and TRBJ2-7, with TRBD1 identical over 9 bases. Trimming at V came to 1 base and at J to 4 bases, leaving 5 bases not matched to a gene. This CDR3 is built from 15 residues. Germline values: CDR1 SGHAT, CDR2 FQNNGV. The CDR3 loop reads CASSLAGTGLYEQYF. CDR3 nucleotides: TGTGCCAGCAGCTTAGCGGGGACAGGGTTATACGAGCAGTACTTC.

In nucleotides, the CDR3 is TGTGCCAGCAGTCCCAGGGTCGGGCTTCCGAACACCGGGGAGCTGTTTTTT. Protein: CASSPRVGLPNTGELFF. The V and J genes are TRBV6-6 and TRBJ2-2; weak D call: TRBD1 (5 bases). CDR3 length: 17 residues. Deletions cut 5 bases from V and 0 bases from J, with 16 bases between. Germline values: CDR1 MNHNY, CDR2 SVGAGI (reference sequence).

V is TRBV10-1 and J is TRBJ1-6; tentatively, D is TRBD1 (6 bases). The CDR3 covers 21 residues. CDR1 and CDR2 from the germline V gene are WNHNN and SYGVQD (reference sequence). V lost 10 bases and J lost 0, with 31 bases in between. CDR3 region: CANLNMTGDTERSSYNSPLHF. DNA for the CDR3: TGCGCCAACCTCAATATGACAGGAGATACAGAGAGGAGCTCCTATAATTCACCCCTCCACTTT.